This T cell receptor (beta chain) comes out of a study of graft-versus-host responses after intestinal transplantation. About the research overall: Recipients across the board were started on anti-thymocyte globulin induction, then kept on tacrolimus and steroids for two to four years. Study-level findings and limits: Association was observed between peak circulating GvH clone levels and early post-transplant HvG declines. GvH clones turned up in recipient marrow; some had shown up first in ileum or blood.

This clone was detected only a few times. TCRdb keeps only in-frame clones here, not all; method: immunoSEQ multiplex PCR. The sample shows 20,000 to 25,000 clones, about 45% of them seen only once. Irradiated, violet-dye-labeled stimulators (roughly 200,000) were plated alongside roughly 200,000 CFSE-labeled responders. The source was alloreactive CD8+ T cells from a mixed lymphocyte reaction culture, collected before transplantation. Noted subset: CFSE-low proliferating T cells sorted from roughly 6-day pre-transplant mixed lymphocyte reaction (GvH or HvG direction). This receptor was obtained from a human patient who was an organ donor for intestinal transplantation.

The chain's CDR3 is CASSWEGETQYF. The CDR3, as DNA: TGTGCCAGCAGCTGGGAGGGAGAGACCCAGTACTTC. The chain has TRBV11-3 and TRBJ2-5, with 7 bases lining up with TRBD2. CDR1 and CDR2 from the germline V gene are SGHNT and YENEEA. This CDR3 has 12 residues. The V segment lost 4 bases and the J segment 4 bases; nucleotides outside the gene matches: 0. Filled out from reference TRBV11-3 and TRBJ2-5, the complete variable domain reads EAGVVQSPRYKIIEKKQPVAFWCNPISGHNTLYWYLQNLGQGPELLIRYENEEAVDDSQLPKDRFSAERLKGVDSTLKIQPAELGDSAVYLCASSWEGETQYFGPGTRLLVL.